Listed below are T cell receptor beta chains from one sample, sequenced in a study of T cells after yellow fever vaccination. Each CDR3 protein gets one entry after TCRdb re-called the 5' RACE reads with MiXCR. The profile shows some 500,000 distinct CDR3 sequences, roughly 13% of them singletons. The specimen was PBMCs, collected on the day of the yellow fever booster vaccination. These receptors all come from a man aged 25-40 years who received the YFV17D yellow fever vaccine. Both conserved end residues are trimmed from each CDR3. Fields, in order: V gene, J gene, CDR3 protein.

TRBV5-1	TRBJ1-1	ASSLAAKSGAEAF
TRBV20-1	TRBJ2-3	SASTQAGNTDTQY
TRBV6-5	TRBJ1-3	ASSLDRDGNTIY
TRBV3-1	TRBJ2-1	ASSQGRDNEQF
TRBV6-2/TRBV6-3	TRBJ2-7	ASRPTGTGVAYEQY
TRBV4-2	TRBJ2-2	ASRGGTNTGELF
TRBV7-6	TRBJ2-5	ASSRTVTQETQY
TRBV29-1	TRBJ1-4	SARTGAMNEKLF
TRBV29-1	TRBJ2-7	SVERGRGYEQY
TRBV12-3/TRBV12-4	TRBJ2-7	ASSFREGRYEQY
TRBV11-2	TRBJ2-5	ASSFGGRGETQY
TRBV5-5	TRBJ1-1	ASSFGTRNTEAF
TRBV6-1	TRBJ2-1	ASRGGGSLYNEQF
TRBV12-3/TRBV12-4	TRBJ2-3	ASSQRDSFTDTQY
TRBV7-2	TRBJ2-7	ASSKGVLRGYEQY
TRBV28	TRBJ2-7	ASSLSGLAGEYEQY
TRBV21-1	TRBJ2-7	ASSHSGRALQY
TRBV29-1	TRBJ2-1	SVESQVREQF
TRBV27	TRBJ2-1	ASSRGQVPYNEQF
TRBV11-2	TRBJ2-3	ASETLAGGPDTQY
TRBV15	TRBJ2-1	ATRGQTNSYNEQF
TRBV5-1	TRBJ2-3	ASKEGGGTSSTDTQY
TRBV25-1	TRBJ1-1	ASKARGHTEAF
TRBV28	TRBJ2-7	ASKQGTVYEQY
TRBV29-1	TRBJ2-5	SVGASGSETQY
TRBV29-1	TRBJ2-3	SVGQGLGATDTQY
TRBV27	TRBJ2-7	ASSFRLAGHYEQY
TRBV11-2	TRBJ2-1	ASSYHTLGTPSYNEQF
TRBV6-5	TRBJ1-1	ASSYSGLEVIEAF
TRBV27	TRBJ2-7	ASIGGVLYEQY
TRBV12-3/TRBV12-4	TRBJ2-6	AQGSGANVLT
TRBV5-4	TRBJ1-2	ASSKTGGLGGYT
TRBV5-1	TRBJ2-1	ASSLVTGGGGSEQF
TRBV5-1	TRBJ2-3	ASSTSTGTDTQY
TRBV7-9	TRBJ2-4	ASSLGTGFGKNIQY
TRBV7-9	TRBJ2-7	ASEGGVNEQY
TRBV3-1	TRBJ1-2	ASSQEGHVAVPPRRGYT
TRBV7-2	TRBJ1-1	ASSFVADTEAF
TRBV6-6	TRBJ2-7	ASRHGVDEQY
TRBV7-9	TRBJ2-3	ASIKLAAQDTQY
TRBV11-2	TRBJ2-3	ASSLVPAQTDTQY
TRBV7-2	TRBJ2-7	ASSSQGTSGRYEQY
TRBV7-2	TRBJ2-7	ASSLRGLVYEQY
TRBV29-1	TRBJ2-1	SVGFRGAPNEQF
TRBV24-1	TRBJ1-2	ATSYGTFGGYT
TRBV28	TRBJ2-7	ASSSPSRYEQY
TRBV4-1	TRBJ2-4	ASSQAGQGNSKNIQY
TRBV20-1	TRBJ1-5	SAREGRAGRPQH